This TCR beta chain was found in a study of regulatory T cells in long-lasting Graves disease. The CDR3 sequence is 14 residues long. iRepertoire HTBI primers and Arm-PCR of CDR3 regions built TCR beta libraries. TCRdb re-derived calls from the multiplex PCR reads in MiXCR, one entry per CDR3 protein. The sample shows about 460,000 distinct CDR3 sequences, roughly 22% of them seen only once. The time point denotes: persistent/refractory GD, antithyroid drugs over 5 years with positive TRAb. Making the TCR library involved RNA that had been extracted from PBMCs. As regards this clonotype: Its antigen is not identified. The junction differs from germline at one of its ends, possibly a read error.

Study results and limitations: Accuracy was possibly reduced by small sample size. Persistent Graves' cases showed lower TCR diversity than newly diagnosed cases. The study found TRBV28, TRBJ1-2 and TRBJ2-5 favored in persistent disease.

This clonotype originated in a female donor with Graves disease. Specimen: peripheral blood mononuclear cells (PBMCs), collected when the disease was refractory, from a patient treated with antithyroid drugs. This sequence joins TRBV12-3 or TRBV12-4 and TRBJ1-1, with D possibly matching TRBD1 (6 bases). The chain's CDR3 is CASSREGGNTKAFF. In DNA form, the CDR3 reads TGTGCCAGCAGCCGCGAGGGGGGGAACACTAAAGCTTTCTTT.